This T cell receptor beta chain was found in a study of T cell repertoires in cytomegalovirus infection. Study details: Use of recently identified HLA-C-restricted and well-studied HLA-B-restricted CMV epitopes was part of the study. Signatures in public TCR beta sequences pointed to both CMV infection and matching HLA type.

This clonotype was picked up a small number of times. What it recognizes is unknown. Overall study findings and caveats: Summed public TCR beta family frequency identified CMV carriers bearing the relevant HLA. HLA-C-restricted CMV clonotypes gave the most frequent clonotype in two of eight donors.

Germline CDR1 and CDR2: SGHVS and FQNEAQ. V lost 1 base to trimming and J lost 0 bases; unmatched junction nucleotides: 8. CDR3 size: 19 residues. TCRdb reprocessed the reads with MiXCR, giving one entry per CDR3 protein. The table includes 900,000 to 950,000 distinct CDR3 sequences, around 31% detected once. The source is a human donor in good health (CMV status not recorded). Some clones in this sample may be carry-over from other donors' samples. The sample was cultured CD8+ T cells from PBMCs, taken from culture after CMV antigen stimulation. The chain employs TRBV7-8 and TRBJ2-5, with TRBD2 identical over 13 bases. DNA for the CDR3: TGTGCCAGCAGCTTAGACAGGGATGGACTAGCGGGGGACCAAGAGACCCAGTACTTC. The encoded protein is CASSLDRDGLAGDQETQYF.